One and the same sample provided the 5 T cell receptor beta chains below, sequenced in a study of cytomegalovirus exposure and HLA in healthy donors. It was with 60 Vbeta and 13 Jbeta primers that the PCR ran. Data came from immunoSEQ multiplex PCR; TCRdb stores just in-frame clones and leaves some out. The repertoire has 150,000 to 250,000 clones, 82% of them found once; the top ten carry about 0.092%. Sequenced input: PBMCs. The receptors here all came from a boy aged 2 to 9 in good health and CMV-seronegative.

CDR3 sequence (DNA): TGTGCCAGCAGTAGCGGGGCCAATGGAGAGACCCAGTACTTC. Protein product: CASSSGANGETQYF. The chain links TRBV6-5 to TRBJ2-5, with 7 positions matching TRBD2. CDR1 and CDR2 (germline): MNHEY, SVGAGI. With V trimmed by 5 bases and J by 4 bases, 7 bases remained unmatched. The CDR3 has 14 residues.

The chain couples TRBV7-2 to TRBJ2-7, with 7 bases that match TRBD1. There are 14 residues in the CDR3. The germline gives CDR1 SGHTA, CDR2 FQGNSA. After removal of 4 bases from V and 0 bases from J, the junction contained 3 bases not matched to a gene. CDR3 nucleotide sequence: TGTGCCAGCAGCTGGGACAGAGACTCCTACGAGCAGTACTTC. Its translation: CASSWDRDSYEQYF.

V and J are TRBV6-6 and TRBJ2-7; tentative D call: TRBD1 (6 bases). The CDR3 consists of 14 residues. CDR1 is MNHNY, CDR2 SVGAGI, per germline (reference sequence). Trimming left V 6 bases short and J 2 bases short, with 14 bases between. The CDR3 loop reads CASSPSTGTYEQYF. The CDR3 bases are TGTGCCAGCAGCCCGTCGACAGGTACCTACGAGCAGTACTTC.

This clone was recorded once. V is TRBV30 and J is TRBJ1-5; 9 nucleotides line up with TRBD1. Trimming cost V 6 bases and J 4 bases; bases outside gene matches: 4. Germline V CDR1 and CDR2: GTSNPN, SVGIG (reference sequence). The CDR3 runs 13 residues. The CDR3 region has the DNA TGTGCCTGTTCTGGGACAGGGAATCAGCCCCAGCATTTT. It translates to CACSGTGNQPQHF. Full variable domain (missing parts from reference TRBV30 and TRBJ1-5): SQTIHQWPATLVQPVGSPLSLECTVEGTSNPNLYWYRQAAGRGLQLLFYSVGIGQISSEVPQNLSASRPQDRQFILSSKKLLLSDSGFYLCACSGTGNQPQHFGDGTRLSIL.

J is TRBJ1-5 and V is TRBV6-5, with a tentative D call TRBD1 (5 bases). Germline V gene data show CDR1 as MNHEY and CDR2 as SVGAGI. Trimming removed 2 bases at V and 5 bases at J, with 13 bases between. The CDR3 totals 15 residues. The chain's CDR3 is CASSYLAGGDQPQHF. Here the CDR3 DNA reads TGTGCCAGCAGTTACCTCGCGGGGGGGGATCAGCCCCAGCATTTT.